The present T cell receptor (beta chain) was sequenced within a study of shared clonotypes between healthy human individuals. From germline, CDR1 is MDHEN and CDR2 SYDVKM. The ends were cut back, 6 bases at V and 1 base at J, with 14 bases in the middle. This CDR3 contains 15 residues. Per the authors' pipeline: With immunoSEQ giving junction-only sequences and no quality scores, filtering differed. Repertoires were generated with immunoSEQ multiplex PCR, while TCRdb's copy carries only in-frame clones and drops some. V and J calls and clone size are those listed in that table; D and trimming were worked out from the DNA. Of more than 2,000,000 clones in the sample, around nine tenths were seen once.

The genes are TRBV28 and TRBJ2-3; D possibly matches TRBD1 or TRBD2 (6 bases each). Specimen: naive CD4+ T cells sorted from blood. The subset here: CD45RA+ positively selected. This TCR was sampled from a man aged 18 to 30 in good health. The DNA for the CDR3 is TGTGCCAGCAGCTTGTCACGGGGGCGCACAGATACGCAGTATTTT. Translating gives CASSLSRGRTDTQYF.